Shown below are 11 T cell receptor beta chains from a single sample sequenced in a study of T cell repertoires in cytomegalovirus infection. MiXCR, run by TCRdb on the reads, gives a single entry per CDR3 protein. Of nearly 450,000 distinct CDR3 sequences in the sample, around 32% were seen once. The material sequenced was PBMCs. These receptor sequences come from a human donor in good health (CMV status not recorded). Some clones in this sample may be carry-over from other donors' samples.

This clonotype was counted many times. The J gene is TRBJ2-5, the V gene TRBV12-3 or TRBV12-4; 11 bases match TRBD2. This CDR3 is built from 16 residues. After removal of 5 bases from V and 4 bases from J, the junction contained 9 bases not matched to a gene. The CDR3 DNA reads TGTGCCAGCAGTAGGGGGACTAGCGGTATGGGAGAGACCCAGTACTTC. The encoded protein is CASSRGTSGMGETQYF.

The chain employs TRBV12-3 or TRBV12-4 and TRBJ2-7; D is unclear. Trimming removed 1 base at V and 4 bases at J, with 14 bases between. CDR3 length: 15 residues. Here the CDR3 reads CASSLVSAPRYEQYF. CDR3 in DNA: TGTGCCAGCAGTTTAGTGTCGGCCCCGAGGTACGAGCAGTACTTC.

V gene TRBV6-1 combines with J gene TRBJ2-7, with 8 bases that match TRBD1. The V gene end was trimmed by 4 bases and the J gene end by 0 bases; junction bases not matched to a gene: 5. The CDR3 covers 15 residues. Germline loops: CDR1 MNHNS, CDR2 SASEGT. The CDR3 loop is CASSGGQVISYEQYF. CDR3 sequence (DNA): TGTGCCAGCAGTGGGGGACAGGTAATCTCCTACGAGCAGTACTTC.

This clonotype was recorded many times. This chain uses TRBV7-2 with TRBJ1-6, with a possible D match to TRBD1 (5 bases). The CDR3 has 17 residues. The V end lost 5 bases, the J end lost 1 base, and 15 bases lay between the germline ends. In germline, CDR1 is SGHTA, CDR2 FQGNSA. As DNA, the CDR3 is TGTGCCAGCAGCCCCGGTGGGGGAAGTTCCTATAATTCACCCCTCCACTTT. Protein: CASSPGGGSSYNSPLHF.

This clonotype showed up just a few times. This rearrangement joins TRBV20-1 to TRBJ2-3, with TRBD2 as a possible D gene (5 bases). Germline values: CDR1 DFQATT, CDR2 SNEGSKA (reference sequence). The CDR3 is made up of 12 amino acids. Deletions cut 8 bases from V and 1 base from J, with 10 bases between. The CDR3 DNA is TGCAGTCCGGCCGGGGGCACAGATACGCAGTATTTT. Protein: CSPAGGTDTQYF.

Notes on this clonotype: A junction end diverges from the germline sequence, so it may reflect a read error. As DNA, the CDR3 is TGCAGTGCTAGAGATCGCGGACAGGGGGCATCCGGGGATCTGTTTTTT. Protein product: CSARDRGQGASGDLFF. The chain carries TRBV20-1 and TRBJ2-2; 11 nucleotides align to TRBD1. In germline, CDR1 is DFQATT, CDR2 SNEGSKA (reference sequence). CDR3 size: 16 residues.

The table lists this clonotype with a few counts. The chain couples TRBV4-3 to TRBJ1-6; 7 bases are shared with TRBD1. CDR1 LGHNA and CDR2 YSLEER come from the germline V gene. This CDR3 has 17 residues. Losses at the gene ends were 4 bases for V and 7 bases for J; bases not matched to a gene: 13. The CDR3 region is CASSPFGDRRPNSPLHF. CDR3 DNA sequence: TGCGCCAGCAGCCCCTTCGGGGACAGAAGGCCCAATTCACCCCTCCACTTT.

This clonotype has at least ten counts. The V gene is TRBV28, the J gene TRBJ1-5; possibly TRBD1 for D (5 bases). The CDR3 consists of 13 residues. The V gene's germline CDR1 is MDHEN and CDR2 SYDVKM. V lost 5 bases to trimming and J lost 8 bases, with 13 bases between them. The CDR3 loop reads CASSHPGPKPQHF. The CDR3 DNA reads TGTGCCAGCAGTCACCCGGGACCTAAGCCCCAGCATTTT. Based on the CDR3 plus reference TRBV28 and TRBJ1-5, the full variable domain is DVKVTQSSRYLVKRTGEKVFLECVQDMDHENMFWYRQDPGLGLRLIYFSYDVKMKEKGDIPEGYSVSREKKERFSLILESASTNQTSMYLCASSHPGPKPQHFGDGTRLSIL.

V usage is TRBV4-1 and J usage is TRBJ2-5; D is ambiguous. CDR1 MGHRA and CDR2 YSYEKL come from the germline V gene. The CDR3 is 15 residues long. V was shortened by 5 bases and J by 2 bases, with 15 bases between the two germline ends. DNA of the CDR3: TGCGCCAGCAGCTCCATTGAGAGGCCTCAAGAGACCCAGTACTTC. It codes for CASSSIERPQETQYF.

This clonotype turned up a few times. The chain has TRBV12-5 and TRBJ2-3; 9 bases line up with TRBD1. Trimming at V came to 2 bases and at J to 5 bases, leaving 5 bases not matched to a gene. In germline, CDR1 is LGHNT, CDR2 FRNRAP. This CDR3 is 15 amino acids long. CDR3 sequence reads: CASGLRDRVVDTQYF. Written as DNA, the CDR3 is TGTGCTAGTGGTTTGCGGGACAGGGTGGTAGATACGCAGTATTTT.

This sequence joins TRBV27 and TRBJ2-7, with TRBD1 identical over 7 bases. The V gene end was trimmed by 6 bases and the J gene end by 9 bases; junction bases not matched to a gene: 32. The CDR3 totals 20 residues. Germline V gene sequence: CDR1 MNHEY, CDR2 SMNVEV (reference sequence). CDR3 bases: TGTGCCAGCAGCACCAACCACCCACTCCCGGGACAGAGGATCCTACGAGCGCAGTACTTC. Its protein product is CASSTNHPLPGQRILRAQYF.